These 27 T cell receptor beta chains share one sample of origin, sequenced in a study of blood T cell repertoires in COVID-19 (dated by TCRdb to 2020 to 2022). Libraries were built with the immunoSEQ multiplex PCR assay. The table comes from immuneACCESS by way of TCRdb, which keeps in-frame sequences with V and J called. Part of the clones is missing from these tables; in studies checked, under half for an unresolved V gene and the rest for unknown reasons. The sample data list approximately 200,000 clones, and around four fifths of these were observed just once. The ten most abundant clones make up 6% to 8% of the sample. The specimen was peripheral blood. These receptors came from a human donor with acute or convalescent COVID-19. The donor label of this sample is uncertain.

V gene TRBV28 combines with J gene TRBJ1-4; weak D call: TRBD1 (5 bases). CDR1 is MDHEN, CDR2 SYDVKM, per germline. The V and J ends lost 4 bases and 8 bases respectively, with 14 bases between them. The CDR3 is made up of 14 amino acids. CDR3 sequence: CASSSRSGGEKLFF. CDR3 DNA: TGTGCCAGCAGTTCTAGATCTGGGGGGGAAAAACTGTTTTTT.

In DNA form, the CDR3 reads TGTGCCAGCAGCTTAGGGACAGGGGGCAATCAGCCCCAGCATTTT. Protein sequence: CASSLGTGGNQPQHF. The V and J genes are TRBV7-2 and TRBJ1-5; 9 nucleotides match TRBD1. The CDR3 is made up of 15 amino acids. Trimming cost V 1 base and J 2 bases; bases outside gene matches: 0. CDR1 is SGHTA and CDR2 is FQGNSA in the germline V gene.

J is TRBJ1-6 and V is TRBV18, with 8 bases that match TRBD1. The germline V gene encodes CDR1 KGHSH and CDR2 LQKENI. Trimming took 2 bases from V and 8 from J; bases not matched to a gene: 8. The CDR3 totals 16 residues. CDR3 sequence reads: CASSPDRGGWDSPLHF. The CDR3 DNA follows: TGTGCCAGCTCACCAGACAGGGGAGGTTGGGATTCACCCCTCCACTTT. The full variable domain, its missing parts supplied by reference TRBV18 and TRBJ1-6, is NAGVMQNPRHLVRRRGQEARLRCSPMKGHSHVYWYRQLPEEGLKFMVYLQKENIIDESGMPKERFSAEFPKEGPSILRIQQVVRGDSAAYFCASSPDRGGWDSPLHFGNGTRLTVT.

This clone has a handful of counts. Relative to the germline gene, one junction end is altered; a read error may explain this. This rearrangement joins TRBV19 to TRBJ2-4, with D possibly being TRBD2 (7 bases). The CDR3 spans 13 residues. Germline values: CDR1 LNHDA, CDR2 SQIVND (reference sequence). As DNA, the CDR3 is TGTGCCAGTAGTATAAGGGGGGGTAGGGCCTTGGACTTC. Translating gives CASSIRGGRALDF.

The chain carries TRBV6-6 and TRBJ1-5, with D possibly TRBD1 on 6 matching bases. Germline-derived CDR1 and CDR2 are MNHNY and SVGAGI (reference sequence). Deletions cut 5 bases from V and 9 bases from J, with 20 bases between. This CDR3 has 15 amino acids. The CDR3 loop is CASSASTGGSSPQHF. In DNA form, the CDR3 reads TGTGCCAGCAGTGCCTCGACAGGCGGGTCATCGCCCCAGCATTTT.

This clone was observed once. The rearrangement links TRBV7-6 to TRBJ2-7, with 10 bases matching TRBD1. Trimming cost V 2 bases and J 5 bases; bases outside gene matches: 9. The CDR3 extends over 16 amino acids. Germline V gene data show CDR1 as SGHVS and CDR2 as FNYEAQ. Here the CDR3 reads CASSLRTGGMGNEQYF. The CDR3 DNA follows: TGTGCCAGCAGCTTACGGACAGGGGGGATGGGAAACGAGCAGTACTTC.

The gene calls are TRBV6-6 and TRBJ1-2; TRBD1 matches at 8 bases. CDR1 MNHNY and CDR2 SVGAGI come from the germline V gene (reference sequence). CDR3 size: 16 residues. Trimming cost V 4 bases and J 1 base; bases outside gene matches: 8. CDR3 region: CASSSWTGSGNYGYTF. CDR3 coding DNA: TGTGCCAGCAGTTCCTGGACAGGGTCCGGTAACTATGGCTACACCTTC.

The table lists this clone with a few counts. The V gene is TRBV4-1, the J gene TRBJ1-2; D gene uncertain. V lost 0 bases and J lost 4, with 12 bases in between. The germline gives CDR1 MGHRA, CDR2 YSYEKL. The CDR3 loop spans 15 amino acids. CDR3 loop: CASSQDWAGLYGYTF. The CDR3, as DNA: TGCGCCAGCAGCCAAGATTGGGCAGGACTCTATGGCTACACCTTC.

The chain employs TRBV5-1 and TRBJ2-2, with D maybe TRBD2 (5 bases). Looked up from germline, CDR1 is SGHRS and CDR2 is YFSETQ. V lost 4 bases and J 4 bases, leaving 11 bases between the germline ends. This CDR3 has 14 residues. The CDR3 DNA is TGCGCCAGCAGCGGTATAGCGAGCACCGGGGAGCTGTTTTTT. Protein product: CASSGIASTGELFF.

This sequence joins TRBV19 and TRBJ2-2; 7 nucleotides line up with TRBD1. V shed 6 bases, J shed 5 bases, and the junction held 12 bases outside the gene matches. Per germline, CDR1 LNHDA and CDR2 SQIVND (reference sequence). This CDR3 region has 16 residues. Here the CDR3 DNA reads TGTGCCAGTAGACCTTGGGACAGCTCGGATACCGGGGAGCTGTTTTTT. Amino acids: CASRPWDSSDTGELFF.

The gene calls are TRBV19 and TRBJ2-2, with a possible D match to TRBD2 (6 bases). V was pared by 7 bases and J by 2 bases, with 20 bases between. Germline V gene data show CDR1 as LNHDA and CDR2 as SQIVND (reference sequence). This CDR3 region has 17 residues. CDR3 DNA: TGTGCCAGTACCCGGGGGACGCTCGGCCCCAACACCGGGGAGCTGTTTTTT. This translates into CASTRGTLGPNTGELFF.

The CDR3 loop is CASSQDRYSYNEQFF. The DNA of the CDR3 is TGCGCCAGCAGCCAAGACAGATACTCCTACAATGAGCAGTTCTTC. The rearrangement uses TRBV4-3 and TRBJ2-1; D remains ambiguous. V lost 0 bases and J 0 bases, leaving 6 bases between the germline ends. This CDR3 comprises 15 residues. In germline, CDR1 is LGHNA, CDR2 YSLEER.

The gene calls are TRBV7-2 and TRBJ2-7, with 11 bases fitting TRBD2. Germline V gene sequence: CDR1 SGHTA, CDR2 FQGNSA. V was pared by 1 base and J by 5 bases, with 4 bases of the junction left unmatched. This CDR3 contains 15 residues. The CDR3, as DNA: TGTGCCAGCAGCTTAGAGTCTAGCGGGAGGAACGAGCAGTACTTC. Translation gives CASSLESSGRNEQYF.

The chain recombines TRBV5-6 with TRBJ2-7; D is undetermined. V was pared by 6 bases and J by 0 bases, with 4 bases between. The CDR3 is 11 residues long. The germline CDR1 and CDR2 sequences are SGHDT and YYEEEE. In DNA form, the CDR3 reads TGTGCCAGCATCATCTCCTACGAGCAGTACTTC. Protein: CASIISYEQYF.

The rearrangement joins TRBV19 to TRBJ1-5, with 7 bases matching TRBD1. V was pared by 8 bases and J by 0 bases, with 10 bases of the junction left unmatched. This CDR3 has 16 amino acids. Germline V gene sequence: CDR1 LNHDA, CDR2 SQIVND (reference sequence). The CDR3 loop is CASHGRDRYSNQPQHF. For the CDR3, the DNA is TGTGCCAGTCATGGCCGGGACAGATATAGCAATCAGCCCCAGCATTTT.

This chain connects TRBV19 to TRBJ1-6, with D hard to call. Trimming stripped 6 bases from V and 8 bases from J, with 11 bases between. Germline CDR1 is LNHDA and CDR2 is SQIVND (reference sequence). This CDR3 is built from 13 residues. CDR3 nucleotide sequence: TGTGCCAGTAGGTCTGCCGGGGATTCACCCCTCCACTTT. The encoded protein is CASRSAGDSPLHF.

The chain has TRBV7-9 and TRBJ2-1; TRBD2 aligns across 7 bases. The CDR3 runs 18 residues. CDR1 and CDR2 (germline): SEHNR, FQNEAQ (reference sequence). Trimming cost V 5 bases and J 4 bases; bases outside gene matches: 17. The CDR3 reads CASSLDHSSVRGYNEQFF. The CDR3 DNA is TGTGCCAGCAGCCTAGACCACTCGAGCGTGCGGGGGTACAATGAGCAGTTCTTC.

The V gene is TRBV19, the J gene TRBJ2-4, with 8 positions matching TRBD1. CDR1 is LNHDA, CDR2 SQIVND, per germline (reference sequence). Trimming removed 3 bases from V and 6 bases from J; junction bases left unmatched: 19. The CDR3 has 19 residues. The CDR3 DNA sequence: TGTGCCAGTAGTATGGACAGGGTACCCGCAACGTCCATCGGAAACATTCAGTACTTC. Protein product: CASSMDRVPATSIGNIQYF.

V usage is TRBV7-2 and J usage is TRBJ2-1; 10 nucleotides match TRBD2. The length of the CDR3 is 14 residues. J was trimmed by 8 bases and V by 3 bases; bases with no gene match: 4. Germline V gives CDR1 SGHTA, CDR2 FQGNSA. The CDR3 spells CASSLGLAFDEQFF. The CDR3 coding sequence is TGTGCCAGCAGCTTGGGACTAGCGTTTGATGAGCAGTTCTTC.

The genes are TRBV7-2 and TRBJ1-1, with TRBD1 as a possible D gene (6 bases). The CDR3 is made up of 14 amino acids. The V gene lost 5 bases and the J gene lost 11 bases, with 21 bases spanning the gap. Germline V gives CDR1 SGHTA, CDR2 FQGNSA. CDR3 coding DNA: TGTGCCAGCAGCACTAACAGGGTGGTTCAATGGGCTTTCTTT. It encodes CASSTNRVVQWAFF.

This clone appeared a single time. The chain has TRBV7-2 and TRBJ1-2; TRBD1 agrees at 9 bases. Germline V gene sequence: CDR1 SGHTA, CDR2 FQGNSA. After removal of 5 bases from V and 7 bases from J, the junction contained 14 bases not matched to a gene. This CDR3 spans 16 amino acids. The CDR3 DNA sequence: TGTGCCAGCAGCCCACAGGGGACAGGGTCGTTTCTTGGCTACACCTTC. It yields the protein CASSPQGTGSFLGYTF.

The rearrangement links TRBV11-2 to TRBJ2-3; 13 bases map to TRBD2. Germline assignment: CDR1 SGHAT and CDR2 FQNNGV. Trimming cost V 6 bases and J 6 bases; bases outside gene matches: 12. This CDR3 comprises 17 residues. CDR3 amino acids: CASSKLGLTSGGDTQYF. The CDR3 nucleotides read TGTGCCAGCAGTAAATTAGGGCTGACTAGCGGGGGGGATACGCAGTATTTT.

The chain combines TRBV28 with TRBJ2-4, with TRBD1 matching over 8 bases. The CDR3 is 17 amino acids. J was trimmed by 2 bases and V by 5 bases; bases with no gene match: 11. Germline V lookup: CDR1 MDHEN, CDR2 SYDVKM. CDR3 sequence (DNA): TGTGCCAGCAGTGTGGACAGGGCGGGTGTGACCAAAAACATTCAGTACTTC. Its translation is CASSVDRAGVTKNIQYF.

The chain couples TRBV19 to TRBJ2-7, with TRBD2 matching over 12 bases. CDR3 size: 14 residues. CDR1 and CDR2 from the germline V gene are LNHDA and SQIVND (reference sequence). After removal of 4 bases from V and 3 bases from J, the junction contained 1 base not matched to a gene. CDR3 residues: CASSRTSGVYEQYF. The CDR3 nucleotides are TGTGCCAGTAGTAGGACTAGCGGGGTCTACGAGCAGTACTTC.

This chain connects TRBV30 to TRBJ1-5; tentative D call: TRBD1 (5 bases). The CDR3 is made up of 14 amino acids. Trimming took 1 base from V and 2 from J, leaving 9 bases between them. Germline V gene sequence: CDR1 GTSNPN, CDR2 SVGIG (reference sequence). CDR3 nucleotides: TGTGCCTGGAGTGGGAGGGGTGGCAATCAGCCCCAGCATTTT. Translated: CAWSGRGGNQPQHF.

The chain recombines TRBV19 with TRBJ1-2; TRBD1 is a possible D gene (5 bases). The CDR3 is 16 residues long. V was trimmed by 3 bases and J by 3 bases, leaving 17 bases between them. In germline, CDR1 is LNHDA, CDR2 SQIVND (reference sequence). In nucleotides, the CDR3 is TGTGCCAGTAGTATCCGGAGGGGAGGGTTTTACTATGGCTACACCTTC. Its translation is CASSIRRGGFYYGYTF. The full variable domain, rest sourced from reference TRBV19 and TRBJ1-2, is DGGITQSPKYLFRKEGQNVTLSCEQNLNHDAMYWYRQDPGQGLRLIYYSQIVNDFQKGDIAEGYSVSREKKESFPLTVTSAQKNPTAFYLCASSIRRGGFYYGYTFGSGTRLTVV.

Only one count was recorded for this clone. The chain combines TRBV2 with TRBJ2-5, with 12 bases fitting TRBD1. Germline-derived CDR1 and CDR2 are SNHLY and FYNNEI. V gave up 8 bases and J gave up 4 bases; unmatched junction bases: 8. The CDR3 extends over 15 amino acids. In DNA, the CDR3 is TGTGCCAGCGGGGACAGGGGGCTGAGGGGAGAGACCCAGTACTTC. Amino acids: CASGDRGLRGETQYF.